This T cell receptor beta chain was profiled in a study of T cells in Graves' hyperthyroidism and ophthalmopathy. Using RNA transcripts as the source, TCR beta CDR3 regions were amplified. HTBI primers were employed in a first-round RT-PCR of the TCR CDR3. TCRdb used MiXCR to reprocess the multiplex PCR reads, holding one entry per CDR3 protein. The table records 300,000 or so distinct CDR3 sequences, over 15% of them present only once. Participants, patients aged 18 to 65, had newly diagnosed hyperthyroidism with a duration under 2 months. V lost 0 bases and J lost 0, with 15 bases in between. This CDR3 has 17 residues. CDR1 SGHRS and CDR2 YFSETQ come from the germline V gene. This clonotype was found many times.

The chain employs TRBV5-1 and TRBJ2-5; no firm D call. This clonotype originated in a man aged 30 to 39 with Graves' hyperthyroidism. The sequencing input was blood. In nucleotides, the CDR3 is TGCGCCAGCAGCTTGGGAGGAGCCGAGGCGTACCAAGAGACCCAGTACTTC. This gives the protein CASSLGGAEAYQETQYF.